This T cell receptor beta chain was captured in a study of OX40 agonist ivuxolimab in advanced cancers. Study background: Head and neck, renal cell, melanoma or hepatocellular carcinoma were the cancers that dose-escalation patients had. Cohort: roughly 79% men, mean age around 55, aged about 20 to 80.

Regarding this clone: Its antigen is not known.

General study findings and limits: Dosing at 0.1 to 3.0 mg/kg was accompanied by clonal expansion of CD4+ and CD8+ blood T cells by week 6. Low normalized T-cell clonal expansion also characterized some of the nonresponders.

Only in-frame clones appear in the TCRdb table, and some are missing; sequencing was by immunoSEQ multiplex PCR. The top ten clones hold approximately 1.1% of a sample with tens of thousands of clones, roughly 90% of them seen once. Germline assignment: CDR1 SGHTA and CDR2 FQGNSA. The CDR3 sequence is 17 residues long. V was pared by 0 bases and J by 4 bases, with 7 bases of the junction left unmatched. The source material was CD4+ or CD8+ T cells sorted from blood, sampled in a trial of the OX40 agonist ivuxolimab. The sequence was obtained from an adult with an advanced solid tumor such as melanoma, head and neck, liver or kidney cancer. The rearrangement uses TRBV7-2 and TRBJ2-7; 12 positions match TRBD2. CDR3 DNA: TGTGCCAGCAGCTTAGCCATTACTAGCGGGGGGTATTACGAGCAGTACTTC. It codes for CASSLAITSGGYYEQYF.